This T cell receptor (beta chain) was sequenced in a study of blood T cell repertoires in COVID-19. Study summary: In each case, the material was cDNA or gDNA derived from T cells, B-cell-depleted T cells, or PBMCs.

Sequenced by immunoSEQ multiplex PCR; TCRdb stores in-frame clones only, minus some. The table lists about 270,000 clones, roughly nine tenths of them singletons. Study members were between roughly 18 and 89 years old and lived in approximately 25 US regions. Participant-given clinical history determined each cohort assignment. Two negative PCRs, clearance, or symptom resolution characterized the recovered Cohort 3 donors. Germline CDR1 reads SGHVS; CDR2 reads FQNEAQ. Trimming cost V 5 bases and J 1 base, with 12 bases left between them. The CDR3 is made up of 14 amino acids. This TCR came from a woman between 18 and 29 years old who had recovered from COVID-19. This chain links TRBV7-8 with TRBJ2-7, with D unresolved. The sample was PBMCs or T cells enriched from blood (not recorded which). DNA for the CDR3: TGTGCCAGCAGCCCCCAGGCAGGATCCTACGAGCAGTACTTC. Translating gives CASSPQAGSYEQYF.